Each of the 23 T cell receptor beta chains below was sequenced from the same sample in a study of T cell changes during pregnancy in multiple sclerosis. The protocol was immunoSEQ multiplex PCR, while the TCRdb copy is restricted to in-frame clones and leaves out a portion. The sample yields approximately 85,000 clones, 85% to 95% seen once. Here the sequenced sample was peripheral blood, taken in the third trimester of pregnancy. All receptors come from a female donor with multiple sclerosis, enrolled in a pregnancy study.

The chain uses TRBV14 and TRBJ2-5, with 10 bases matching TRBD2. V shed 3 bases, J shed 9 bases, and the junction held 10 bases outside the gene matches. Germline CDR1 reads SGHDN; CDR2 reads FVKESK. The CDR3 contains 15 residues. DNA of the CDR3: TGTGCCAGCAGCCATATAGCGGGGGGTCAAGGGGCCCAGTACTTC. Translation: CASSHIAGGQGAQYF. The full variable domain, with the rest looked up from reference TRBV14 and TRBJ2-5, is EAGVTQFPSHSVIEKGQTVTLRCDPISGHDNLYWYRRVMGKEIKFLLHFVKESKQDESGMPNNRFLAERTGGTYSTLKVQPAELEDSGVYFCASSHIAGGQGAQYFGPGTRLLVL.

The chain is built from TRBV2 and TRBJ2-7, with 8 bases matching TRBD2. Looked up from germline, CDR1 is SNHLY and CDR2 is FYNNEI. V dropped 6 bases and J dropped 6; count of bases not matched to a gene: 7. CDR3 length: 13 amino acids. In DNA, the CDR3 is TGTGCCAGCAGAGACGGACTAGCAGGCGAGCAGTACTTC. Its protein is CASRDGLAGEQYF.

The rearrangement uses TRBV11-2 and TRBJ2-4; TRBD2 might be the D (7 bases). The germline CDR1 and CDR2 sequences are SGHAT and FQNNGV. This CDR3 is 18 amino acids long. V was cut by 5 bases and J by 1 base, with 21 bases left in between. The CDR3 loop reads CASSPRVQEGGAKNIQYF. The CDR3 nucleotides read TGTGCCAGCAGCCCCCGCGTCCAAGAGGGGGGGGCCAAAAACATTCAGTACTTC.

V is TRBV19 and J is TRBJ1-2; a weak D match, TRBD1 (5 bases). The CDR3 has 14 residues. Germline V lookup: CDR1 LNHDA, CDR2 SQIVND (reference sequence). V lost 6 bases and J lost 0, with 11 bases in between. CDR3 region: CASRKDRTNYGYTF. CDR3 bases: TGTGCCAGTAGGAAAGACAGAACTAACTATGGCTACACCTTC.

The genes are TRBV7-9 and TRBJ1-1; no definite D call. Germline assignment: CDR1 SEHNR and CDR2 FQNEAQ (reference sequence). This CDR3 contains 13 residues. V lost 3 bases and J 8 bases, leaving 13 bases between the germline ends. This CDR3 is CASSFRLGGEAFF. The CDR3 DNA is TGTGCCAGCAGCTTCCGACTAGGTGGGGAAGCTTTCTTT.

The V call is TRBV28, the J call TRBJ1-1, with a weak D call TRBD1 (6 bases). Per germline, CDR1 MDHEN and CDR2 SYDVKM. CDR3 length equals 13 residues. The ends were cut back, 5 bases at V and 6 bases at J, with 13 bases in the middle. This CDR3 is CASSIQGKAEAFF. CDR3 in DNA: TGTGCCAGCAGTATTCAGGGGAAGGCTGAAGCTTTCTTT.

This chain uses TRBV5-1 with TRBJ1-2, with D tentatively TRBD1 (6 bases). The CDR3 loop spans 15 amino acids. V was trimmed by 1 base and J by 4 bases, leaving 14 bases between them. Germline V gene lookup returns CDR1 SGHRS and CDR2 YFSETQ. CDR3 bases: TGCGCCAGCAGCTTGAGCCCAGGGGTCGGCTATGGCTACACCTTC. Protein product: CASSLSPGVGYGYTF.

The J gene is TRBJ1-2, the V gene TRBV2, with TRBD1 as a possible D gene (5 bases). Per germline, CDR1 SNHLY and CDR2 FYNNEI. Deletions cut 8 bases from V and 0 bases from J, with 13 bases between. This CDR3 has 14 amino acids. The CDR3 nucleotides read TGTGCCAGCCGCCCTGACAGCTCTAACTATGGCTACACCTTC. It specifies CASRPDSSNYGYTF.

The CDR3 region has the DNA TGTGCCAGCAGTTTCGGACAGGGCTACACTGAAGCTTTCTTT. This gives the protein CASSFGQGYTEAFF. The V call is TRBV27, the J call TRBJ1-1, with 8 bases matching TRBD1. V was pared by 3 bases and J by 3 bases, with 3 bases of the junction left unmatched. The CDR3 runs to 14 residues. Germline V gene data show CDR1 as MNHEY and CDR2 as SMNVEV (reference sequence).

The CDR3 loop is CATSPGGFSEQFF. CDR3 coding DNA: TGTGCCACCAGCCCCGGGGGATTCAGTGAGCAGTTCTTC. The genes are TRBV15 and TRBJ2-1; TRBD2 is a possible D gene (6 bases). Trimming took off 5 bases at V and 9 bases at J, with 14 bases between the two ends. The CDR3 runs 13 residues. CDR1 is LNHNV, CDR2 YYDKDF, per germline (reference sequence).

The chain joins TRBV7-9 to TRBJ2-3; 11 positions match TRBD2. V lost 5 bases and J lost 5; bases outside the gene matches: 9. The CDR3 covers 16 residues. The germline CDR1 and CDR2 sequences are SEHNR and FQNEAQ (reference sequence). CDR3 DNA: TGTGCCAGCAGCCACCCCCGACTAGCGGGGAGAGATACGCAGTATTTT. The encoded protein is CASSHPRLAGRDTQYF.

Written as DNA, the CDR3 is TGTGCCAGCAGTGACTTCAGATCCTACGAGCAGTACTTC. Amino acids: CASSDFRSYEQYF. The V call is TRBV6-4, the J call TRBJ2-7; D gene unclear. The CDR3 has 13 residues. Germline loops: CDR1 MRHNA, CDR2 SNTAGT. Trimming took 1 base from V and 1 from J, leaving 5 bases between them.

This clone showed up just once. The chain carries TRBV13 and TRBJ2-5; D gene unclear. The germline gives CDR1 PRHDT, CDR2 FYEKMQ (reference sequence). V gave up 5 bases and J gave up 1 base, with 11 bases separating them. This CDR3 region has 14 residues. CDR3 sequence reads: CASSLPHTQETQYF. The DNA for the CDR3 is TGTGCCAGCAGCCTCCCACATACCCAAGAGACCCAGTACTTC.

The rearrangement joins TRBV4-2 to TRBJ2-2, with D possibly matching TRBD2 (5 bases). From germline, CDR1 is LGHNA and CDR2 YNFKEQ. V lost 4 bases, J lost 6 bases, and 15 bases lay in between. The CDR3 has 15 amino acids. CDR3 sequence reads: CASSPYGEGAGELFF. CDR3 sequence (DNA): TGTGCCAGCAGCCCCTACGGGGAAGGCGCCGGGGAGCTGTTTTTT.

The chain has TRBV11-3 and TRBJ2-1, with D possibly being TRBD2 (5 bases). Trimming stripped 1 base from V and 8 bases from J, with 12 bases between. The CDR3 extends over 14 amino acids. Germline V gene sequence: CDR1 SGHNT, CDR2 YENEEA. The CDR3 region has the DNA TGTGCCAGCAGCTTAGGTACCGGAGGCCATGAGCAGTTCTTC. This codes for CASSLGTGGHEQFF.

The V and J genes are TRBV5-6 and TRBJ1-2; 7 nucleotides align to TRBD1. The V segment lost 4 bases and the J segment 8 bases; nucleotides outside the gene matches: 14. The CDR3 covers 15 residues. Germline CDR1 and CDR2: SGHDT and YYEEEE. This chain's CDR3 is CASSLRGTESIGYTF. The CDR3 nucleotides read TGTGCCAGCAGCCTACGGGGGACAGAATCCATCGGCTACACCTTC.

CDR3 nucleotides: TGTGCCAGCAGTATCCTAGCGGGGGGTAATGAGCAGTTCTTC. Its translation: CASSILAGGNEQFF. The chain has TRBV2 and TRBJ2-1; the match to TRBD2 covers 11 bases. This CDR3 comprises 14 residues. Per the germline V gene, CDR1 is SNHLY and CDR2 is FYNNEI. V trimming: 5 bases; J trimming: 7 bases; junction bases outside the gene matches: 4. Together with reference TRBV2 and TRBJ2-1, the CDR3 gives the full variable domain: EPEVTQTPSHQVTQMGQEVILRCVPISNHLYFYWYRQILGQKVEFLVSFYNNEISEKSEIFDDQFSVERPDGSNFTLKIRSTKLEDSAMYFCASSILAGGNEQFFGPGTRLTVL.

The CDR3 coding sequence is TGTGCCAGCAGTGAAGTAGTCGGGACTGAAGCTTTCTTT. The encoded protein is CASSEVVGTEAFF. The chain combines TRBV6-1 with TRBJ1-1; D gene unclear. The V gene lost 1 base and the J gene lost 5 bases, with 8 bases spanning the gap. This CDR3 is built from 13 residues. The germline V gene encodes CDR1 MNHNS and CDR2 SASEGT.

V is TRBV2 and J is TRBJ1-5; tentatively, D is TRBD1 (6 bases). The CDR3 loop spans 12 amino acids. Germline V gene lookup returns CDR1 SNHLY and CDR2 FYNNEI. The V gene lost 7 bases and the J gene lost 4 bases, with 8 bases spanning the gap. CDR3 in DNA: TGTGCCAGCACTACAGGGAATCAGCCCCAGCATTTT. This translates into CASTTGNQPQHF.

Here the CDR3 reads CASSFLERGGKGRRTQYF. CDR3 DNA: TGTGCCAGCAGCTTTCTTGAGCGGGGTGGGAAAGGGAGAAGGACCCAGTACTTC. The chain has TRBV7-8 and TRBJ2-5; 7 nucleotides align to TRBD2. This CDR3 is built from 18 residues. The germline gives CDR1 SGHVS, CDR2 FQNEAQ. The V gene end was trimmed by 3 bases and the J gene end by 7 bases; junction bases not matched to a gene: 20. The entire variable domain, with the rest obtained from reference TRBV7-8 and TRBJ2-5, is as follows: GAGVSQSPRYKVAKRGQDVALRCDPISGHVSLFWYQQALGQGPEFLTYFQNEAQLDKSGLPSDRFFAERPEGSVSTLKIQRTQQEDSAVYLCASSFLERGGKGRRTQYFGPGTRLLVL.

This clone was seen only once. The V call is TRBV15, the J call TRBJ1-4, with 9 bases lining up with TRBD1. Germline CDR1 LNHNV, CDR2 YYDKDF (reference sequence). The V segment lost 4 bases and the J segment 3 bases; nucleotides outside the gene matches: 12. The CDR3 length is 18 residues. This CDR3 is CATSNSDTGGRANEKLFF. The CDR3 nucleotides read TGTGCCACCAGCAATTCAGACACAGGGGGCAGGGCTAATGAAAAACTGTTTTTT.

This chain links TRBV19 with TRBJ1-5; 10 positions agree with TRBD1. This CDR3 contains 16 residues. J was trimmed by 3 bases and V by 5 bases; bases with no gene match: 7. Germline CDR1 and CDR2: LNHDA and SQIVND (reference sequence). CDR3 DNA sequence: TGTGCCAGTAGTGCCAGGGACAGGGGAGACAATCAGCCCCAGCATTTT. The encoded protein is CASSARDRGDNQPQHF.

J is TRBJ2-3 and V is TRBV11-2; 10 nucleotides align to TRBD2. The CDR3 totals 16 residues. Germline V gene data show CDR1 as SGHAT and CDR2 as FQNNGV. Trimming at V came to 3 bases and at J to 1 base, leaving 4 bases not matched to a gene. CDR3: CASSLVSGGGTDTQYF. The CDR3 DNA reads as TGTGCCAGCAGCTTGGTGAGCGGGGGGGGCACAGATACGCAGTATTTT. The variable domain in full, with the rest retrieved from reference TRBV11-2 and TRBJ2-3, is EAGVAQSPRYKIIEKRQSVAFWCNPISGHATLYWYQQILGQGPKLLIQFQNNGVVDDSQLPKDRFSAERLKGVDSTLKIQPAKLEDSAVYLCASSLVSGGGTDTQYFGPGTRLTVL.